This T cell receptor beta chain was documented in a study of blood T cell repertoires in COVID-19. Study in general: Italy, Spain and the United States were the sources of the convalescent and acute COVID-19 samples. The cDNA or gDNA used as material had been derived from T cells, B-cell-depleted T cells, or PBMCs.

Seattle-derived patients entered the study during active infection and were followed longitudinally. Source study methods: Using reference gene primer amplification, nucleated cell counts were estimated. Clones were read by immunoSEQ multiplex PCR, and TCRdb kept only the in-frame ones, dropping some. V and J calls and clone size are given by that table; D and trimming were obtained from the DNA. The sample holds about 220,000 clones, 82% seen once. What was sequenced was peripheral blood. The source is a woman between 70 and 85 years old with COVID-19, enrolled during active disease.

As DNA, the CDR3 is TGTGCCAGTAGTATTGGTCGACAACTTTCACCCCTCCACTTT. Translation: CASSIGRQLSPLHF. J is TRBJ1-6 and V is TRBV19; D unresolved. The V and J ends lost 3 bases and 9 bases respectively, with 12 bases between them. Germline CDR1 is LNHDA and CDR2 is SQIVND (reference sequence). The CDR3 runs 14 residues.